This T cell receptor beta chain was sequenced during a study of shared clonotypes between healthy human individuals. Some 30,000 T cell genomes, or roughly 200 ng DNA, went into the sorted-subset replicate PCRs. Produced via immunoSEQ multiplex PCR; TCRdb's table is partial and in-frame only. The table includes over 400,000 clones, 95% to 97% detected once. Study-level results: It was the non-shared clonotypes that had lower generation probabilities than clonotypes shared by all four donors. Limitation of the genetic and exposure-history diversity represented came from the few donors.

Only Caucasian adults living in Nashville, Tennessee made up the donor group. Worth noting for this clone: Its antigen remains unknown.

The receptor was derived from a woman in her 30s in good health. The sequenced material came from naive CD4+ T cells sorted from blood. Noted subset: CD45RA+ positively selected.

CDR3 amino acids: CASSQPRRDGTDTQYF. Here the CDR3 DNA reads TGCGCCAGCTCACAACCAAGGAGGGACGGCACAGATACGCAGTATTTT. The chain couples TRBV5-1 to TRBJ2-3, with D possibly matching TRBD2 (6 bases). From germline, CDR1 is SGHRS and CDR2 YFSETQ. The CDR3 has 16 amino acids. The V and J ends lost 7 bases and 1 base respectively, with 19 bases between them.